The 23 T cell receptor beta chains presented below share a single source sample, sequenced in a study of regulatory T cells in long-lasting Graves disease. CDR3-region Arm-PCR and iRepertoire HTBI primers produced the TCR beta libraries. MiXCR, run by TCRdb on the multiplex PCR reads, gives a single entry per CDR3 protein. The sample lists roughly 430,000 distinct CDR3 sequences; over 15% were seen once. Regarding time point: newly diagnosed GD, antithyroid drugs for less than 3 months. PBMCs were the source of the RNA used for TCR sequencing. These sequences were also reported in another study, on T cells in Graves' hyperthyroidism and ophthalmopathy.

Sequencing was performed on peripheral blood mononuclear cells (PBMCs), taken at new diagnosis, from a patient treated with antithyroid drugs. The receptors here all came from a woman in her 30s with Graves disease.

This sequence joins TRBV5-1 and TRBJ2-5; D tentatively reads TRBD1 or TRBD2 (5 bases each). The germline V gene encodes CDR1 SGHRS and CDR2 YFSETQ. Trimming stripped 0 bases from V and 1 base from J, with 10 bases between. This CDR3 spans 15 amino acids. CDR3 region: CASSLGWDAQETQYF. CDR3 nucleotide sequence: TGCGCCAGCAGCTTGGGCTGGGACGCCCAAGAGACCCAGTACTTC.

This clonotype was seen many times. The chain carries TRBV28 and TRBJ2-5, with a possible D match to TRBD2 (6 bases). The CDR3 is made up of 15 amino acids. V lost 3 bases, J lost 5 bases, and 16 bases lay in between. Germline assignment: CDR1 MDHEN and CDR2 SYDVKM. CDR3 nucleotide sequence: TGTGCCAGCAGTTTCCCGGGACTGGATGCGGAGACCCAGTACTTC. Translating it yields CASSFPGLDAETQYF.

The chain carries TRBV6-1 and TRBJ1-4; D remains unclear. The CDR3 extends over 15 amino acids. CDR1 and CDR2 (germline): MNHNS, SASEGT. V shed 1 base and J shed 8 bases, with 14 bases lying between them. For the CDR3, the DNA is TGTGCCAGCAGTGAAGGACAAATCTATTCCGAAAAACTGTTTTTT. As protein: CASSEGQIYSEKLFF.

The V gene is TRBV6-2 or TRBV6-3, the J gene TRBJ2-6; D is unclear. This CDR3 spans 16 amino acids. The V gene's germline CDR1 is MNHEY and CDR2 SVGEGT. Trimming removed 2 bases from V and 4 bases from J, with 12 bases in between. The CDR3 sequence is CASSYDGVWGANVLTF. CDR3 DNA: TGTGCCAGCAGTTACGACGGCGTCTGGGGGGCCAACGTCCTGACTTTC.

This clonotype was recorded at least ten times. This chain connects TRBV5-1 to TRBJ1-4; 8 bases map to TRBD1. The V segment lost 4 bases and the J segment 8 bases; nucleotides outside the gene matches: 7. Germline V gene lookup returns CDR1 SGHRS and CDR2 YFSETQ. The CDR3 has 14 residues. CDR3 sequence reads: CASSGGQGREKLFF. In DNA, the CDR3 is TGCGCCAGCAGCGGCGGACAGGGACGCGAAAAACTGTTTTTT.

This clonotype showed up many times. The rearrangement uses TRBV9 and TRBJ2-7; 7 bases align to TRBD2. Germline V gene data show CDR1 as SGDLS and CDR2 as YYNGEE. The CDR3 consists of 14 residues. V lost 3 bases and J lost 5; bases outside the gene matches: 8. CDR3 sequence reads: CASSGGTIFNEQYF. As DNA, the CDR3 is TGTGCCAGCAGCGGGGGGACTATTTTTAACGAGCAGTACTTC.

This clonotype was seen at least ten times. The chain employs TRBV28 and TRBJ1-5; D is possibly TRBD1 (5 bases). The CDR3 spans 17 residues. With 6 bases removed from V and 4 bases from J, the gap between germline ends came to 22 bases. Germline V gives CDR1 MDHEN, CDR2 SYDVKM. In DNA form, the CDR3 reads TGTGCCAGCAGCTCCGGGGCCCCAGGGTTGCTTAATCAGCCCCAGCATTTT. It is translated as CASSSGAPGLLNQPQHF.

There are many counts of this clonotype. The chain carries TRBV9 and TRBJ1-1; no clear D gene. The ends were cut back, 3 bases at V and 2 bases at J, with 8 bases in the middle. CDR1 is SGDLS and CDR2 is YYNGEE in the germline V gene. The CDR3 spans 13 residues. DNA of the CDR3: TGTGCCAGCAGCGATGGACCCAACACTGAAGCTTTCTTT. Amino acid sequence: CASSDGPNTEAFF.

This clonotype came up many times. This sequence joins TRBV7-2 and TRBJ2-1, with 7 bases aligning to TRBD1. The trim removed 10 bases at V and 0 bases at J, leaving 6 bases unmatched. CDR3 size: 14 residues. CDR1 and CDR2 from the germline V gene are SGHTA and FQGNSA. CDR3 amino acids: CAIIKGASYNEQFF. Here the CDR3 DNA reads TGTGCCATTATAAAGGGGGCCTCCTACAATGAGCAGTTCTTC.

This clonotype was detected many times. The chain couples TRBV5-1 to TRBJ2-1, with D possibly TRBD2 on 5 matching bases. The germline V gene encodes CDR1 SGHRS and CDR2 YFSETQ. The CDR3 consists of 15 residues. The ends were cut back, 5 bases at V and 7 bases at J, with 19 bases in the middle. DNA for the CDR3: TGCGCCAGCAGACTTGGCGCGGGCGGGTCTAATGAGCAGTTCTTC. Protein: CASRLGAGGSNEQFF.

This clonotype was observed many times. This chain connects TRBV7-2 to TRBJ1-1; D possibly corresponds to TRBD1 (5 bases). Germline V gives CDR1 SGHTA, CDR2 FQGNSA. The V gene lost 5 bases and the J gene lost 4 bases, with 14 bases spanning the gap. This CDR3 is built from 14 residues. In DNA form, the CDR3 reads TGTGCCAGCAGCGGTTCCGGGGGTGGCACTGAAGCTTTCTTT. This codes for CASSGSGGGTEAFF.

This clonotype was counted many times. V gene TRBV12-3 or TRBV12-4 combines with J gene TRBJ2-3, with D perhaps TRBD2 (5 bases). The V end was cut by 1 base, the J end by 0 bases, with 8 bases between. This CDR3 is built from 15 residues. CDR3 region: CASSLGTLSTDTQYF. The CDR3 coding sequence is TGTGCCAGCAGTTTAGGGACTCTCAGCACAGATACGCAGTATTTT.

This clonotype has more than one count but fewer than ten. Written as DNA, the CDR3 is TGTGCCAGCAGTTACTCGATAGTCCAGAAGAAGGAGCAAGAGCAGTTCTTC. Translated, it gives CASSYSIVQKKEQEQFF. The chain employs TRBV6-2 or TRBV6-3 and TRBJ2-1, with D unresolved. This CDR3 comprises 17 residues. Trimming left V 0 bases short and J 10 bases short, with 22 bases between. Germline V gene lookup returns CDR1 MNHEY and CDR2 SVGEGT.

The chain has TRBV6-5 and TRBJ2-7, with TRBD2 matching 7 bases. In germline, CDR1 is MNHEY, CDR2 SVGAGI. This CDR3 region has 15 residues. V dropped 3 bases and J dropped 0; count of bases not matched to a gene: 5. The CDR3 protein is CASSYGGSFSYEQYF. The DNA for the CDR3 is TGTGCCAGCAGTTATGGCGGGAGTTTCTCCTACGAGCAGTACTTC.

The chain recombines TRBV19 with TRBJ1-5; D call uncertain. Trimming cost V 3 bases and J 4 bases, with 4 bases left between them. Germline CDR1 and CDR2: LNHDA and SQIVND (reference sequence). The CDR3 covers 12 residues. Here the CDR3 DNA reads TGTGCCAGTAGTATCTATAATCAGCCCCAGCATTTT. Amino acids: CASSIYNQPQHF.

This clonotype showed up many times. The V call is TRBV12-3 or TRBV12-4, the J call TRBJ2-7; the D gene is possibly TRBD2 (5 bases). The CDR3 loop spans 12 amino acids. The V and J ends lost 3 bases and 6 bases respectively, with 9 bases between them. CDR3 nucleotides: TGTGCCAGCAGTTTTGGAAGCGGCGAGCAGTACTTC. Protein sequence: CASSFGSGEQYF.

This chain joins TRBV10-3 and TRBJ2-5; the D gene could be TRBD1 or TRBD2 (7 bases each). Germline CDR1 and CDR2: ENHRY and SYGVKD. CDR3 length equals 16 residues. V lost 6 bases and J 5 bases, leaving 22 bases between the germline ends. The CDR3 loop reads CAIRVPLPRGGETQYF. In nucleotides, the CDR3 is TGTGCCATCAGAGTCCCCCTTCCCAGGGGGGGTGAGACCCAGTACTTC.

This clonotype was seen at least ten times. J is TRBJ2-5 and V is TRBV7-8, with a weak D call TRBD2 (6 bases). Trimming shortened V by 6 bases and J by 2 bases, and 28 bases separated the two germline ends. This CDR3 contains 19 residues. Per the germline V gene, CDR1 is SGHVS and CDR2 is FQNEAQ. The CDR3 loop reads CASSRGWEALKPEQETQYF. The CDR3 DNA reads TGTGCCAGCAGTCGAGGGTGGGAGGCACTTAAGCCTGAGCAAGAGACCCAGTACTTC. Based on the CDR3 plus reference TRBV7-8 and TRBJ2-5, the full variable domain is GAGVSQSPRYKVAKRGQDVALRCDPISGHVSLFWYQQALGQGPEFLTYFQNEAQLDKSGLPSDRFFAERPEGSVSTLKIQRTQQEDSAVYLCASSRGWEALKPEQETQYFGPGTRLLVL.

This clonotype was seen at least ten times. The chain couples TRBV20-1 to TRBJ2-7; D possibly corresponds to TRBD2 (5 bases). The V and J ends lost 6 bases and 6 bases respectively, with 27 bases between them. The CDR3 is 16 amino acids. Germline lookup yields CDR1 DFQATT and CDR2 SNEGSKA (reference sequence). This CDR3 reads CSAVPFSGSRAGEQYF. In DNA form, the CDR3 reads TGCAGTGCGGTCCCTTTTTCGGGGAGTAGGGCGGGCGAGCAGTACTTC.

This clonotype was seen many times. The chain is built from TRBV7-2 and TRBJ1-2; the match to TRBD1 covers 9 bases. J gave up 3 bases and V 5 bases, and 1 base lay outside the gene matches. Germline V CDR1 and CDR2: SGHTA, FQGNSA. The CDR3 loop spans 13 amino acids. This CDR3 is CASSRTGDYGYTF. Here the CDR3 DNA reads TGTGCCAGCAGCCGGACAGGGGACTATGGCTACACCTTC.

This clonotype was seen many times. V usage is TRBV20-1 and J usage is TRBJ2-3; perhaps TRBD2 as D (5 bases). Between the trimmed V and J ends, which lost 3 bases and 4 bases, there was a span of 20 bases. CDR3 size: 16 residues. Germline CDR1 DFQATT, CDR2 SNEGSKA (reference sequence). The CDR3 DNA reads TGCAGTGCTAGTTCAGCGGCCAGTGGGTACGCAGATACGCAGTATTTT. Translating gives CSASSAASGYADTQYF.

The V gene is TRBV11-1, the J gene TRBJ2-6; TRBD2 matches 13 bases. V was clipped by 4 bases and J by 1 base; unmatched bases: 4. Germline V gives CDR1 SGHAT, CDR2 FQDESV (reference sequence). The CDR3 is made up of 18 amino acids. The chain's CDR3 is CASSSRLAGGSGANVLTF. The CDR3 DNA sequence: TGTGCCAGCAGCTCCAGACTAGCGGGAGGTTCTGGGGCCAACGTCCTGACTTTC.

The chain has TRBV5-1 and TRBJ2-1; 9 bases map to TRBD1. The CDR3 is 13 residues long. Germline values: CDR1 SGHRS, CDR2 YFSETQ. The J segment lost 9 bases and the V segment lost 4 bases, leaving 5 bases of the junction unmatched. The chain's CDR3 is CASSPTGGTEQFF. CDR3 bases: TGCGCCAGCAGCCCAACAGGGGGCACTGAGCAGTTCTTC.